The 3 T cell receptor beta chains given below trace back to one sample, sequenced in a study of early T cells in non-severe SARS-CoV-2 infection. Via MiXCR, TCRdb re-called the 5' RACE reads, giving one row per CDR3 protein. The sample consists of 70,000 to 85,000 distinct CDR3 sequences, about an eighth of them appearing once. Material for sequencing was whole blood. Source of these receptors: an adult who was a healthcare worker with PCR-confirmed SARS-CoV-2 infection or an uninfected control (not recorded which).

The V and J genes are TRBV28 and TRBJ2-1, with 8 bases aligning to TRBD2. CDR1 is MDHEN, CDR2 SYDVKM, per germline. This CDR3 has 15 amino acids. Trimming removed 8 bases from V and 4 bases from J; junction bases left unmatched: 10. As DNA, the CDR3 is TGTGCCAGCGAGCTCACGGGGGGGAAGTACAATGAGCAGTTCTTC. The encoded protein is CASELTGGKYNEQFF.

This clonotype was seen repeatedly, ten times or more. CDR3 sequence: CASSLGTGTGGYTF. The DNA for the CDR3 is TGCGCCAGCAGTCTCGGGACAGGGACGGGTGGCTACACCTTC. This chain connects TRBV4-1 to TRBJ1-2; 9 bases are a match to TRBD1. V was clipped by 6 bases and J by 7 bases; unmatched bases: 9. This CDR3 has 14 residues. Germline CDR1 MGHRA, CDR2 YSYEKL.

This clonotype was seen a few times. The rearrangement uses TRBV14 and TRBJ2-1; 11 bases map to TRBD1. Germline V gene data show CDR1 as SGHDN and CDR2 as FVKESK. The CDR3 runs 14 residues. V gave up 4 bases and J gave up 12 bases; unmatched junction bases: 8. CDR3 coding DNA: TGTGCCAGCAGCCCGCGGGACAGGGGGAACCTGCAGTTCTTC. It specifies CASSPRDRGNLQFF.